The TCR beta chain under discussion was sequenced for a study of T cell clonotyping in hematopoietic cell transplantation. The junction had 8 bases not matched to a gene; V was cut back by 0 bases and J by 4 bases. The V gene's germline CDR1 is LNHDA and CDR2 SQIVND (reference sequence). CDR3 length: 16 residues. Produced via immunoSEQ multiplex PCR; TCRdb's table is partial and in-frame only. Found here are about 69,000 clones, roughly 94% of them singletons; the top ten hold 1.5% to 2%. Specimen: peripheral blood mononuclear cells. The source is a man aged 50-60 years in good health. Some clones in this sample may be carry-over from other donors' samples. The chain carries TRBV19 and TRBJ2-5; 7 bases map to TRBD1. For the CDR3, the DNA is TGTGCCAGTAGTATAGAGAGGGACAGCGGCCTAGAGACCCAGTACTTC. Amino acids: CASSIERDSGLETQYF.